Below, 11 T cell receptor beta chains from the same sample are listed, as sequenced in a study of cytomegalovirus exposure and HLA in healthy donors. The protocol was immunoSEQ multiplex PCR, while the TCRdb copy is restricted to in-frame clones and leaves out a portion. Of roughly 310,000 clones in the sample, 88% were seen once. The sequenced material came from PBMCs. The receptors shown here come from a man aged 25-45 years in good health and CMV-seronegative.

The chain links TRBV2 to TRBJ1-1; D is unclear. Germline V gene data show CDR1 as SNHLY and CDR2 as FYNNEI. V lost 2 bases to trimming and J lost 3 bases, with 13 bases between them. The CDR3 length is 15 residues. The CDR3 protein is CASSENPTTYTEAFF. CDR3 DNA: TGTGCCAGCAGTGAAAATCCCACTACTTACACTGAAGCTTTCTTT.

V gene TRBV4-3 combines with J gene TRBJ2-5; possible D gene TRBD2, 6 bases. There are 16 residues in the CDR3. Trimming took off 1 base at V and 1 base at J, with 13 bases between the two ends. CDR1 LGHNA and CDR2 YSLEER come from the germline V gene. DNA of the CDR3: TGCGCCAGCAGCCAAGGAAGAGGGGACTTCCAAGAGACCCAGTACTTC. Protein product: CASSQGRGDFQETQYF.

V is TRBV7-9 and J is TRBJ2-7; 9 nucleotides agree with TRBD1. Looked up from germline, CDR1 is SEHNR and CDR2 is FQNEAQ (reference sequence). The CDR3 totals 15 residues. The ends lost 5 bases at V and 3 bases at J; junction bases unmatched: 8. The CDR3 reads CASSARDRDNYEQYF. The CDR3 bases are TGTGCCAGCAGCGCTCGGGACAGGGATAACTACGAGCAGTACTTC.

The gene calls are TRBV29-1 and TRBJ2-7, with a tentative D call TRBD2 (5 bases). V lost 7 bases, J lost 3 bases, and 10 bases lay in between. The germline V gene encodes CDR1 SQVTM and CDR2 ANQGSEA. The CDR3 extends over 11 amino acids. The CDR3 protein is CSAYRGYEQYF. The DNA for the CDR3 is TGCAGCGCCTATCGGGGCTACGAGCAGTACTTC.

The V call is TRBV7-2, the J call TRBJ1-2; D unclear. Germline V gives CDR1 SGHTA, CDR2 FQGNSA. The CDR3 covers 15 residues. Trimming removed 2 bases from V and 5 bases from J, with 15 bases in between. CDR3 bases: TGTGCCAGCAGCTTAAGTCTGGGCCCAGCTTATGGCTACACCTTC. Translation gives CASSLSLGPAYGYTF.

The rearrangement joins TRBV2 to TRBJ1-2; 11 bases match TRBD1. The CDR3 sequence is 15 residues long. The J segment lost 4 bases and the V segment lost 5 bases, leaving 6 bases of the junction unmatched. In germline, CDR1 is SNHLY, CDR2 FYNNEI. CDR3: CASSTRTGGAYGYTF. The CDR3 DNA reads TGTGCCAGCAGTACTAGGACAGGGGGCGCCTATGGCTACACCTTC.

The rearrangement uses TRBV10-1 and TRBJ1-4; weak D call: TRBD1 (5 bases). Trimming left V 8 bases short and J 8 bases short, with 18 bases between. CDR1 WNHNN and CDR2 SYGVQD come from the germline V gene (reference sequence). This CDR3 comprises 14 residues. CDR3 DNA sequence: TGCGCCAGCTCCCCGGGACTAAGGGACGAAAAACTGTTTTTT. This translates into CASSPGLRDEKLFF.

The chain has TRBV4-3 and TRBJ1-2; weak D call: TRBD1 (6 bases). CDR1 LGHNA and CDR2 YSLEER come from the germline V gene. The CDR3 covers 18 residues. V was trimmed by 0 bases and J by 3 bases, leaving 20 bases between them. The CDR3 region is CASSQDAPEWAGDYGYTF. DNA for the CDR3: TGCGCCAGCAGCCAAGATGCACCAGAGTGGGCAGGGGACTATGGCTACACCTTC.

The chain's CDR3 is CAWMQVTYGYTF. CDR3 bases: TGTGCCTGGATGCAGGTTACCTATGGCTACACCTTC. The chain is built from TRBV30 and TRBJ1-2; D is unclear. The CDR3 loop spans 12 amino acids. The germline V gene has CDR1 GTSNPN and CDR2 SVGIG (reference sequence). Trimming removed 4 bases from V and 4 bases from J, with 10 bases in between.

This clone showed up just a few times. The chain joins TRBV11-2 to TRBJ1-5; no clear D gene. This CDR3 has 13 amino acids. Per germline, CDR1 SGHAT and CDR2 FQNNGV. V shed 2 bases and J shed 4 bases, with 6 bases lying between them. The CDR3 DNA sequence: TGTGCCAGCAGCTTATCCTTGAATCAGCCCCAGCATTTT. It translates to CASSLSLNQPQHF. The whole variable domain, filled in from reference TRBV11-2 and TRBJ1-5, reads EAGVAQSPRYKIIEKRQSVAFWCNPISGHATLYWYQQILGQGPKLLIQFQNNGVVDDSQLPKDRFSAERLKGVDSTLKIQPAKLEDSAVYLCASSLSLNQPQHFGDGTRLSIL.

V is TRBV7-9 and J is TRBJ1-1, with 8 positions matching TRBD1. V dropped 5 bases and J dropped 0; count of bases not matched to a gene: 11. This CDR3 comprises 17 residues. Germline-derived CDR1 and CDR2 are SEHNR and FQNEAQ (reference sequence). CDR3 bases: TGTGCCAGCAGCCCATCAGACAGGGGATCTCTGAACACTGAAGCTTTCTTT. Residues: CASSPSDRGSLNTEAFF.